These 2 T cell receptor beta chains share one sample of origin, sequenced in a study of early T cells in non-severe SARS-CoV-2 infection. TCRdb itself ran the 5' RACE reads through MiXCR, one entry per CDR3 protein. The sample lists around 47,000 distinct CDR3 sequences; roughly 10% were seen once. Sequenced sample: whole blood. The receptors derive from an adult who was a healthcare worker with PCR-confirmed SARS-CoV-2 infection or an uninfected control (not recorded which).

This clonotype showed up many times. The chain combines TRBV29-1 with TRBJ2-7; TRBD1 matches at 7 bases. Germline CDR1 and CDR2: SQVTM and ANQGSEA. The trim removed 3 bases at V and 0 bases at J, leaving 11 bases unmatched. The CDR3 consists of 16 residues. The CDR3, as DNA: TGCAGCGTTGACTCCGCCGGGACAGCTACCTCCTACGAGCAGTACTTC. Translated, it gives CSVDSAGTATSYEQYF.

This clonotype came up many times. The rearrangement links TRBV27 to TRBJ1-5, with D possibly TRBD1 on 6 matching bases. CDR1 is MNHEY, CDR2 SMNVEV, per germline (reference sequence). The CDR3 has 13 residues. The V and J ends lost 11 bases and 1 base respectively, with 12 bases between them. The CDR3 loop reads CAPRQGSNQPQHF. In DNA, the CDR3 is TGTGCCCCTCGGCAGGGGAGCAATCAGCCCCAGCATTTT.